This T cell receptor beta chain derives from a study of beta chain features in type 1 diabetes. Of the isolated RNA, all was reverse transcribed, and so the sequenced material was expressed TCRB transcripts. Clones were read by immunoSEQ multiplex PCR, and TCRdb kept only the in-frame ones, dropping some. This table has hundreds of thousands of clones, 10% to 15% appearing once. The germline gives CDR1 SGHKS, CDR2 YYEKEE (reference sequence). There are 15 residues in the CDR3. V was cut by 0 bases and J by 2 bases, with 11 bases left in between. Notes on the study in general: Overrepresentation of cells with high TCR expression could result from cDNA sequencing. The study found fewer insertions and more deletions at VDJ junctions in type 1 diabetes patients. In the patient group, naive, central memory and Treg TCRB repertoires seemed more alike than in the healthy donor group.

In the case of this clone: No antigen is known for it.

The genes are TRBV5-5 and TRBJ1-1; D unresolved. The sample taken for sequencing was naive CD4+ T cells from blood. The clonotype was recovered from a man aged 18 to 29 in good health. The CDR3 DNA sequence: TGTGCCAGCAGCTTGGCCGTGGCCCGAAACACTGAAGCTTTCTTT. Its translation is CASSLAVARNTEAFF. The entire variable domain, with the rest obtained from reference TRBV5-5 and TRBJ1-1, is as follows: DAGVTQSPTHLIKTRGQQVTLRCSPISGHKSVSWYQQVLGQGPQFIFQYYEKEERGRGNFPDRFSARQFPNYSSELNVNALLLGDSALYLCASSLAVARNTEAFFGQGTRLTVV.